What follows are 19 T cell receptor beta chains derived from one specimen sequenced in a study of cytomegalovirus exposure and HLA in healthy donors (TCRdb year 2017). Libraries were constructed by the immunoSEQ multiplex PCR assay. For the multiplex PCR, a mixture combining 60 forward primers for TCR Vbeta segments and 13 reverse primers for TCR Jbeta segments was used. TCRdb provides this immuneACCESS table in a form limited to in-frame rearrangements. Some clones are lacking; in checked studies, under half of them reflect an unresolved V gene, and why the rest are absent is not known. The table kept for this sample lists some 76,000 clones. Approximately 5% of the sample is taken by the ten largest. The sample taken for sequencing was PBMCs. The receptors were sampled from a man aged 35-49 years in good health and CMV-seronegative.

The V and J genes are TRBV7-9 and TRBJ2-2; no definite D call. The CDR3 loop spans 14 amino acids. Trimming took off 1 base at V and 7 bases at J, with 10 bases between the two ends. Germline CDR1 reads SEHNR; CDR2 reads FQNEAQ (reference sequence). The CDR3, as DNA: TGTGCCAGCAGCTTAGGCAGTCCGAACGGGGAGCTGTTTTTT. Protein: CASSLGSPNGELFF.

The V call is TRBV12-5, the J call TRBJ2-6, with D possibly TRBD1 on 5 matching bases. The V end was cut by 7 bases, the J end by 0 bases, with 10 bases between. CDR1 and CDR2 (germline): LGHNT, FRNRAP. The CDR3 loop spans 15 amino acids. The CDR3 loop is CASDQDSSGANVLTF. The CDR3 nucleotides read TGTGCTAGTGACCAAGACAGCTCTGGGGCCAACGTCCTGACTTTC.

The chain links TRBV10-3 to TRBJ1-2; D is perhaps TRBD1 (5 bases). This CDR3 comprises 13 residues. The germline V and J ends were trimmed by 0 bases and 8 bases, with 10 bases remaining between them. Looked up from germline, CDR1 is ENHRY and CDR2 is SYGVKD. The DNA for the CDR3 is TGTGCCATCAGTGAGTCCCAGGGAGGGGGCTACACCTTC. It codes for CAISESQGGGYTF.

The V and J genes are TRBV30 and TRBJ2-1, with D unresolved. CDR1 GTSNPN and CDR2 SVGIG come from the germline V gene (reference sequence). V lost 2 bases and J 6 bases, leaving 8 bases between the germline ends. This CDR3 is 12 amino acids long. CDR3 amino acids: CAWSTLGNEQFF. CDR3 DNA: TGTGCCTGGAGTACGCTCGGCAATGAGCAGTTCTTC.

The V call is TRBV11-2, the J call TRBJ2-7; 7 bases agree with TRBD1. In germline, CDR1 is SGHAT, CDR2 FQNNGV. CDR3 length: 13 residues. Trimming at V came to 5 bases and at J to 8 bases, leaving 9 bases not matched to a gene. The CDR3 sequence: CASSPHPDRQQYF. CDR3 nucleotides: TGTGCCAGCAGCCCCCACCCGGACAGGCAGCAGTACTTC.

The chain carries TRBV30 and TRBJ2-2; 10 bases are shared with TRBD2. The J segment lost 4 bases and the V segment lost 7 bases, leaving 6 bases of the junction unmatched. Per germline, CDR1 GTSNPN and CDR2 SVGIG (reference sequence). The CDR3 has 14 residues. This CDR3 reads CASKSGGATGELFF. The CDR3, as DNA: TGTGCCTCGAAAAGCGGGGGGGCCACCGGGGAGCTGTTTTTT.

The V and J genes are TRBV10-3 and TRBJ1-4; perhaps TRBD1 as D (5 bases). Germline V gives CDR1 ENHRY, CDR2 SYGVKD. V lost 4 bases and J 7 bases, leaving 7 bases between the germline ends. The CDR3 loop spans 12 amino acids. The CDR3 region has the DNA TGTGCCATCAGTGGCGGGGGTGAAAAACTGTTTTTT. This translates into CAISGGGEKLFF.

V gene TRBV7-9 combines with J gene TRBJ2-7, with D tentatively TRBD2 (5 bases). Germline V lookup: CDR1 SEHNR, CDR2 FQNEAQ (reference sequence). Trimming left V 3 bases short and J 4 bases short, with 10 bases between. The CDR3 is made up of 13 amino acids. The CDR3 sequence is CASSFEGGYEQYF. The CDR3 region has the DNA TGTGCCAGCAGCTTTGAGGGTGGGTACGAGCAGTACTTC. Looking up the rest from reference TRBV7-9 and TRBJ2-7 gives the full variable domain: DTGVSQNPRHKITKRGQNVTFRCDPISEHNRLYWYRQTLGQGPEFLTYFQNEAQLEKSRLLSDRFSAERPKGSFSTLEIQRTEQGDSAMYLCASSFEGGYEQYFGPGTRLTVT.

The chain carries TRBV30 and TRBJ2-3, with 11 bases aligning to TRBD2. Germline CDR1 is GTSNPN and CDR2 is SVGIG (reference sequence). CDR3 length equals 13 residues. The V gene end was trimmed by 4 bases and the J gene end by 5 bases; junction bases not matched to a gene: 2. The CDR3 DNA reads TGTGCCTGGACTAGCGGGGGGCTAGATACGCAGTATTTT. Translating it yields CAWTSGGLDTQYF.

The chain has TRBV6-1 and TRBJ1-1, with a possible D match to TRBD1 (5 bases). This CDR3 is built from 14 residues. The germline gives CDR1 MNHNS, CDR2 SASEGT. Trimming stripped 7 bases from V and 5 bases from J, with 17 bases between. The CDR3 loop is CASTENTGGTEAFF. The DNA for the CDR3 is TGTGCCAGCACCGAAAACACCGGGGGGACTGAAGCTTTCTTT.

The chain carries TRBV10-1 and TRBJ2-2; a weak D match, TRBD1 (6 bases). The CDR3 extends over 15 amino acids. Deletions cut 3 bases from V and 8 bases from J, with 16 bases between. Looked up from germline, CDR1 is WNHNN and CDR2 is SYGVQD (reference sequence). The CDR3 region is CASSEILAGDGELFF. CDR3 nucleotides: TGCGCCAGCAGTGAAATCTTGGCAGGGGATGGGGAGCTGTTTTTT.

This chain links TRBV5-5 with TRBJ1-3; D not certain. V shed 3 bases and J shed 0 bases, with 10 bases lying between them. The CDR3 length is 15 residues. Germline lookup yields CDR1 SGHKS and CDR2 YYEKEE (reference sequence). CDR3 nucleotide sequence: TGTGCCAGCAGCTCCGACACCTTCTCTGGAAACACCATATATTTT. This codes for CASSSDTFSGNTIYF.

This sequence joins TRBV5-1 and TRBJ1-2, with 7 bases lining up with TRBD1. The CDR3 consists of 15 residues. J was trimmed by 2 bases and V by 1 base; bases with no gene match: 5. Germline CDR1 SGHRS, CDR2 YFSETQ. The CDR3 nucleotides are TGCGCCAGCAGCTTGACATCACAGGGGAACTATGGCTACACCTTC. Its protein product is CASSLTSQGNYGYTF.

The chain has TRBV4-3 and TRBJ1-1, with D tentatively TRBD1 (5 bases). The CDR3 contains 16 residues. CDR1 LGHNA and CDR2 YSLEER come from the germline V gene. Trimming pared 0 bases from V and 1 base from J, leaving 12 bases between. The CDR3 DNA reads TGCGCCAGCAGCCAAGATCGGGGGGTTAGGAACACTGAAGCTTTCTTT. It encodes CASSQDRGVRNTEAFF.

V is TRBV12-5 and J is TRBJ2-5; D is unresolved. The CDR3 sequence is 15 residues long. Between the trimmed V and J ends, which lost 6 bases and 1 base, there was a span of 15 bases. Per germline, CDR1 LGHNT and CDR2 FRNRAP. The CDR3 loop is CASGLDSGGQETQYF. The CDR3 DNA sequence: TGTGCTAGTGGCCTCGATTCCGGCGGCCAAGAGACCCAGTACTTC.

V gene TRBV5-4 combines with J gene TRBJ2-7; D not resolved. CDR1 and CDR2 (germline): SGHNT, YYREEE (reference sequence). The CDR3 length is 14 residues. V lost 1 base to trimming and J lost 3 bases, with 11 bases between them. In nucleotides, the CDR3 is TGTGCCAGCAGCTTGTCAGGATCCCACTACGAGCAGTACTTC. It specifies CASSLSGSHYEQYF.

The chain carries TRBV19 and TRBJ1-5, with D unclear. The ends were cut back, 8 bases at V and 0 bases at J, with 14 bases in the middle. This CDR3 has 15 residues. CDR1 is LNHDA, CDR2 SQIVND, per germline (reference sequence). The CDR3 spells CASSEGGNSNQPQHF. The CDR3 DNA reads TGTGCCAGTTCGGAAGGAGGAAATAGCAATCAGCCCCAGCATTTT. Using reference TRBV19 and TRBJ1-5 for the parts outside the CDR3, the full variable domain is DGGITQSPKYLFRKEGQNVTLSCEQNLNHDAMYWYRQDPGQGLRLIYYSQIVNDFQKGDIAEGYSVSREKKESFPLTVTSAQKNPTAFYLCASSEGGNSNQPQHFGDGTRLSIL.

The rearrangement uses TRBV18 and TRBJ1-5; 10 bases align to TRBD1. The CDR3 covers 17 residues. Germline V gives CDR1 KGHSH, CDR2 LQKENI. After removal of 1 base from V and 4 bases from J, the junction contained 7 bases not matched to a gene. This CDR3 reads CASSPLPPGQGNQPQHF. The CDR3 DNA reads TGTGCCAGCTCACCACTACCCCCGGGACAGGGGAATCAGCCCCAGCATTTT.

V gene TRBV4-3 combines with J gene TRBJ1-4; 8 positions match TRBD1. From germline, CDR1 is LGHNA and CDR2 YSLEER. V was clipped by 3 bases and J by 4 bases; unmatched bases: 4. The CDR3 extends over 15 amino acids. The CDR3 is CASSHTGQDNEKLFF. CDR3 DNA: TGCGCCAGCAGCCACACGGGACAGGATAATGAAAAACTGTTTTTT.